This TCR beta chain comes out of a study of shared clonotypes between healthy human individuals (dated by TCRdb to 2020 to 2022). About the investigation overall: Two women and a few men aged 18 to 49 years were included in the cohort. For each donor, three plates each were used for CD4 naive and CD4 memory, two plates were used for CD8 naive, and one plate was used for CD8 memory. To estimate repertoire size and how much clonotypes are shared between individuals, the study performed deep sequencing of blood TCR repertoires from about five healthy adults. Libraries were prepared and TCR repertoires were sequenced by different laboratories using diverse techniques, in order to increase sequencing depth and limit assay-specific biases. Between about 0.8 and 9 billion PBMCs per donor were obtained by leukapheresis. Summary of the overall study and its limitations: Compared with non-shared clonotypes, the clonotypes found in all four sorted-subset donors had higher generation probabilities. About 5% of naive CD4, 3% to 3.5% of naive CD8, approximately 2.2% of memory CD4, and about 0.4% of memory CD8 clonotypes were shared across several donors. Sampling was restricted to blood, and TCR repertoires in tissues likely differ from the TCR repertoires found in blood. Because the study included a small number of donors, the genetic and exposure-history diversity represented was limited. Naive subsets generally had larger estimated clonotype richness than memory subsets. Pairwise subsampling led to the expectation that sequencing depth would affect the degree of clonotype sharing among donors. Incomplete sequencing was indicated by rarefaction of sorted-subset datasets, despite the large sequencing depth.

About this clone: Its specific antigen is unknown. One base away there is no much larger clone; base qualities are not given.

Inclusive of the bounding cysteine and phenylalanine, the CDR3 is 16 residues long. The read is trimmed to its CDR3 DNA, 48 bases read in frame from base 1. V is cut by 3 bases and J by 3 bases, and the space between the germline ends is 15 bases. For the CD8 naive samples, CD45RO-negative cells were positively selected for CCR7, yielding a CD45RA+CCR7+ population from which TemRA cells were excluded. Healthy HIV-negative adults with no recently reported acute infections or vaccinations were included as donors. All donors were Caucasian adults living in Nashville, Tennessee, USA. Blood was obtained by leukapheresis, after which PBMCs were separated by Ficoll-Histopaque density gradient centrifugation and cryopreserved in liquid nitrogen vapor phase. Analytical flow cytometry was used to check the purity and quantity of every magnetically sorted T cell population. Genomic DNA was isolated from each sorted fraction and quantified by UV absorbance on a Nanodrop 2000c.

Using the deep immunoSEQ assay, TCR CDR3 regions were amplified from genomic DNA by multiplex PCR. Extracted genomic DNA from each cell subset was spread evenly across all wells of several immunoSEQ 96-well plates, with each plate serving as a replicate. Each replicate PCR for sorted subsets received approximately 200 ng genomic DNA, equal to about 29,000 T cell genomes. Purified libraries were measured with a Qubit 3.0 fluorometer, size-checked on a Bioanalyzer 2100, and measured again with the KAPA Library Quantification kit. A separate single-read 150-cycle Illumina NextSeq 550 flow cell was used to sequence each immunoSEQ 96-well plate. Per the original workflow: Because the immunoSEQ output held only junctional sequences and lacked quality scores, the filtering could not match the filtering applied to full-length reads. Sequences were annotated with PyIR, a Python wrapper for IgBLAST v1.9, using IMGT germline references to assign V/J genes and CDR3. Reads were removed for weak V/J assignments (E-value above 1e-6), missing CDR3, stop codons, out-of-frame junctions, or ambiguous translated residues. A V3J clonotype was defined by an identical inferred V gene, J gene, and CDR3 amino acid sequence. To compute the percentage overlap between repertoires, the number of shared unique clonotypes was divided by the size of the smaller repertoire. Richness of each repertoire was evaluated using RTK rarefaction, the Chao1 estimator, and Recon v2.1 estimates of unobserved clonotypes. Generation probabilities were computed with OLGA for all TCRbeta clonotypes obtained by the gDNA method from a handful of donors. TCRdb holds this immuneACCESS table with in-frame rearrangements only. Some clones are missing; in checked studies, unresolved V genes explain under half, and the rest has no known cause. V and J calls and clone size are as listed in that table; D and trimming were resolved from the DNA. For this sample there are about 580,000 clones; 95% to 98% appear just once. The top ten constitute roughly 0.29% of the sample.

This sequence originates from a man aged 30-40 years in good health. Sequencing input: naive CD8+ T cells sorted from blood. The sample's cell subset or site label, decoded: CD45RA+CCR7+. In this chain, TRBV23-1 is recombined with TRBJ2-1; there is no confident call for the D gene. TRBV23-1 is an ORF, with its function uncertain. The CDR3 amino acid sequence is: CASSHSPEFFYNEQFF. The nucleotide sequence is TGCGCCAGCAGTCACTCCCCCGAATTCTTCTACAATGAGCAGTTCTTC.